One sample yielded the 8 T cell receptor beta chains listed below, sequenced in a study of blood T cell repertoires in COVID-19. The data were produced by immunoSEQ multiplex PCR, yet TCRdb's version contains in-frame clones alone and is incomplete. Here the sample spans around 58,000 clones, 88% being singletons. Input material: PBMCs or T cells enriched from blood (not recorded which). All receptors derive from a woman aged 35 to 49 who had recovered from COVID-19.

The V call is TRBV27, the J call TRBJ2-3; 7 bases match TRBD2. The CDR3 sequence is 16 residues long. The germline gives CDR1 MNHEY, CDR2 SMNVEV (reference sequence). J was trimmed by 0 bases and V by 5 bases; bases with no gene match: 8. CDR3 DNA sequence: TGTGCCAGCAGTCCCCGGGGAGGGGTAAGCACAGATACGCAGTATTTT. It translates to CASSPRGGVSTDTQYF.

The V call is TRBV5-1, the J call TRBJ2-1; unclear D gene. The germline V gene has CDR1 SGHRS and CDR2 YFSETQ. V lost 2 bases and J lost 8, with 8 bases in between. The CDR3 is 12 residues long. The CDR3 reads CASSFVGDEQFF. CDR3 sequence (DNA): TGCGCCAGCAGCTTTGTAGGAGATGAGCAGTTCTTC.

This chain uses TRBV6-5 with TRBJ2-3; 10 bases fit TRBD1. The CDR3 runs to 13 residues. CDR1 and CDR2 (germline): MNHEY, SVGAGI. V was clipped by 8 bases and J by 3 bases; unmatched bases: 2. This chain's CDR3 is CASGGQGTDTQYF. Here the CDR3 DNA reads TGTGCCAGCGGGGGACAGGGGACAGATACGCAGTATTTT.

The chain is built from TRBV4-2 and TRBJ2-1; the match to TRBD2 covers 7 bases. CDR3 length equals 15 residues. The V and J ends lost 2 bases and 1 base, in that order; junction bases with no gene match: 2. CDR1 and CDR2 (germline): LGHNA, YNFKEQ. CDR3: CASSQQRESYNEQFF. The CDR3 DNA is TGTGCCAGCAGCCAACAGCGGGAATCCTACAATGAGCAGTTCTTC.

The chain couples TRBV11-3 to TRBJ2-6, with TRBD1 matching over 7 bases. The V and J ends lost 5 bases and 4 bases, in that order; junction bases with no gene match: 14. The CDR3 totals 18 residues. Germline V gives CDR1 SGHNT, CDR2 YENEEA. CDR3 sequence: CASSPDRVSLLGANVLTF. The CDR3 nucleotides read TGTGCCAGCAGCCCCGACAGGGTATCACTCTTAGGGGCCAACGTCCTGACTTTC.

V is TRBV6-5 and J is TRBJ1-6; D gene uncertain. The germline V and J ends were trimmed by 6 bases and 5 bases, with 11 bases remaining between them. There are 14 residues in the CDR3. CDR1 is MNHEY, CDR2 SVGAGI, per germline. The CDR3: CASSASGDNSPLHF. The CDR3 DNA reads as TGTGCCAGCAGCGCTTCCGGGGATAATTCACCCCTCCACTTT.

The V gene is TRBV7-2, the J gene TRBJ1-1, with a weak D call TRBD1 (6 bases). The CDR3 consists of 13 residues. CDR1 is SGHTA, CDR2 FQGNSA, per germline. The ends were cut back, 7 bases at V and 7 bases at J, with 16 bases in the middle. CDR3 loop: CASNLRGFSEAFF. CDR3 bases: TGTGCCAGCAACCTCAGGGGTTTTAGTGAAGCTTTCTTT.

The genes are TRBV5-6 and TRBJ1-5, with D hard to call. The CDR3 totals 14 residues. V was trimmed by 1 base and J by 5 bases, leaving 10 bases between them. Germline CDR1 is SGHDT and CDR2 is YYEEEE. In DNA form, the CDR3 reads TGTGCCAGCAGCTTGAACCTCCCGGATCAGCCCCAGCATTTT. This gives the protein CASSLNLPDQPQHF.